The 27 T cell receptor beta chains below were found in one sample sequenced in a study of blood T cell repertoires in COVID-19. The repertoire was sequenced with immunoSEQ multiplex PCR; TCRdb's copy has only in-frame clones and lacks some. The sample shows fewer than 300,000 clones, about 93% of them seen only once. Sequenced input: PBMCs or T cells enriched from blood (not recorded which). The receptors were sampled from a young woman who had recovered from COVID-19.

This clone was observed a single time. The chain employs TRBV6-5 and TRBJ2-3, with D hard to call. V was trimmed by 6 bases and J by 4 bases, leaving 11 bases between them. The CDR3 is 13 amino acids. Germline CDR1 is MNHEY and CDR2 is SVGAGI. The CDR3 here is CASSQTRADTQYF. The CDR3 DNA reads TGTGCCAGCAGCCAAACCCGGGCAGATACGCAGTATTTT.

The chain couples TRBV19 to TRBJ1-2, with a tentative D call TRBD1 (5 bases). Germline CDR1 and CDR2: LNHDA and SQIVND (reference sequence). This CDR3 comprises 14 residues. Trimming shortened V by 4 bases and J by 4 bases, and 13 bases separated the two germline ends. This CDR3 is CASSTTTAIYGYTF. As DNA, the CDR3 is TGTGCCAGTAGTACCACGACAGCTATCTATGGCTACACCTTC.

CDR3 in amino acids: CASSEARGFYGYTF. In DNA form, the CDR3 reads TGTGCCAGCAGTGAAGCTAGGGGTTTCTATGGCTACACCTTC. The chain recombines TRBV6-1 with TRBJ1-2; the D gene is possibly TRBD1 (5 bases). The CDR3 is 14 amino acids. Germline V lookup: CDR1 MNHNS, CDR2 SASEGT. The V gene lost 0 bases and the J gene lost 4 bases, with 9 bases spanning the gap.

This clone was recorded at least ten times. The V and J genes are TRBV30 and TRBJ2-3; 7 nucleotides line up with TRBD2. V gave up 6 bases and J gave up 2 bases; unmatched junction bases: 5. From germline, CDR1 is GTSNPN and CDR2 SVGIG (reference sequence). This CDR3 contains 13 residues. CDR3 nucleotide sequence: TGTGCCTGCACCCTAGCGGTCACAGATACGCAGTATTTT. The encoded protein is CACTLAVTDTQYF.

This clone was observed a handful of times. J is TRBJ2-1 and V is TRBV24-1, with D uncertain. V was clipped by 7 bases and J by 0 bases, with 12 bases between them. The CDR3 is 15 residues long. Germline lookup yields CDR1 KGHDR and CDR2 SFDVKD. The CDR3 DNA follows: TGTGCCACCAGCAGAGGTTCGGGCTCCTACAATGAGCAGTTCTTC. This translates into CATSRGSGSYNEQFF.

The CDR3 is CASAAGQDNSNQPQHF. CDR3 DNA: TGTGCCAGTGCCGCGGGACAGGACAATAGCAATCAGCCCCAGCATTTT. J is TRBJ1-5 and V is TRBV19; 8 bases align to TRBD1. The V and J ends lost 8 bases and 0 bases, in that order; junction bases with no gene match: 9. Germline lookup yields CDR1 LNHDA and CDR2 SQIVND (reference sequence). The length of the CDR3 is 16 residues.

The rearrangement links TRBV7-8 to TRBJ1-2; TRBD1 agrees at 9 bases. This CDR3 has 14 residues. The V and J ends lost 3 bases and 5 bases, in that order; junction bases with no gene match: 4. From germline, CDR1 is SGHVS and CDR2 FQNEAQ. CDR3 sequence (DNA): TGTGCCAGCAGCTTCGGACAGGGGTTGTATGGCTACACCTTC. The encoded protein is CASSFGQGLYGYTF.

This clone has more than one count but fewer than ten. The CDR3 DNA is TGTGCCAGCAGTAATACGAGGACCGGGGAGCTGTTTTTT. It is translated as CASSNTRTGELFF. The chain couples TRBV11-2 to TRBJ2-2; D ambiguous. The V gene lost 6 bases and the J gene lost 5 bases, with 10 bases spanning the gap. CDR3 length: 13 residues. Germline V lookup: CDR1 SGHAT, CDR2 FQNNGV.

V gene TRBV27 combines with J gene TRBJ1-2; D not resolved. Germline values: CDR1 MNHEY, CDR2 SMNVEV (reference sequence). This CDR3 comprises 13 residues. V lost 0 bases and J 8 bases, leaving 10 bases between the germline ends. CDR3 protein: CASSLSGSGGYTF. Here the CDR3 DNA reads TGTGCCAGCAGTTTATCGGGATCGGGAGGCTACACCTTC.

The gene calls are TRBV4-3 and TRBJ2-3; the match to TRBD2 covers 9 bases. CDR1 is LGHNA and CDR2 is YSLEER in the germline V gene. Losses at the gene ends were 1 base for V and 4 bases for J; bases not matched to a gene: 0. This CDR3 is built from 14 residues. Written as DNA, the CDR3 is TGCGCCAGCAGCCAAGGACTAGCGGCAGATACGCAGTATTTT. Translation: CASSQGLAADTQYF.

The V and J genes are TRBV27 and TRBJ1-5; D remains ambiguous. CDR1 is MNHEY, CDR2 SMNVEV, per germline (reference sequence). CDR3 length: 18 amino acids. V was trimmed by 3 bases and J by 6 bases, leaving 24 bases between them. CDR3 in amino acids: CASSFLLPGARPSQPQHF. CDR3 in DNA: TGTGCCAGCAGTTTTCTCCTTCCGGGAGCCAGGCCCAGTCAGCCCCAGCATTTT.

The rearrangement joins TRBV7-2 to TRBJ1-1; possible D gene TRBD1, 5 bases. The V end was cut by 10 bases, the J end by 0 bases, with 12 bases between. Germline-derived CDR1 and CDR2 are SGHTA and FQGNSA. There are 13 residues in the CDR3. CDR3 DNA sequence: TGTGCCATCTCTCGGGGGATGAACACTGAAGCTTTCTTT. It specifies CAISRGMNTEAFF.

The CDR3 sequence: CASLRGTLGGNTIYF. CDR3 DNA sequence: TGTGCGTCCCTTCGGGGGACCTTAGGGGGAAACACCATATATTTT. This sequence joins TRBV30 and TRBJ1-3; TRBD1 might be the D (5 bases). Germline-derived CDR1 and CDR2 are GTSNPN and SVGIG (reference sequence). The CDR3 has 15 amino acids.

The V call is TRBV20-1, the J call TRBJ2-7; TRBD2 aligns across 8 bases. The CDR3 has 16 residues. The ends lost 3 bases at V and 3 bases at J; junction bases unmatched: 13. The germline V gene has CDR1 DFQATT and CDR2 SNEGSKA (reference sequence). The CDR3 DNA reads as TGCAGTGCTAGTTCGCTTAGCGGGGCAGTGGACTACGAGCAGTACTTC. It encodes CSASSLSGAVDYEQYF.

The genes are TRBV27 and TRBJ2-1; D perhaps matches TRBD2 (6 bases). The germline V gene encodes CDR1 MNHEY and CDR2 SMNVEV (reference sequence). CDR3 size: 14 residues. Trimming pared 6 bases from V and 9 bases from J, leaving 18 bases between. CDR3 nucleotides: TGTGCCAGCAGCTTTACGGGAGTGGGGATTGAGCAGTTCTTC. Protein product: CASSFTGVGIEQFF.

The table lists this clone with a few counts. The chain combines TRBV4-3 with TRBJ2-7, with TRBD2 identical over 8 bases. The ends lost 3 bases at V and 3 bases at J; junction bases unmatched: 7. CDR3 length equals 15 residues. Germline CDR1 and CDR2: LGHNA and YSLEER. Here the CDR3 DNA reads TGCGCCAGCAGCCAGGGAGTAGCGGGAAGCTACGAGCAGTACTTC. As protein: CASSQGVAGSYEQYF.

This chain joins TRBV2 and TRBJ1-1; the match to TRBD1 covers 7 bases. V lost 7 bases and J lost 0; bases outside the gene matches: 8. The length of the CDR3 is 15 residues. Germline values: CDR1 SNHLY, CDR2 FYNNEI. Here the CDR3 reads CASTRQGLMNTEAFF. CDR3 nucleotides: TGTGCCAGCACCCGACAGGGTCTGATGAACACTGAAGCTTTCTTT.

The chain has TRBV27 and TRBJ2-1; D not resolved. CDR3 length: 14 residues. Germline values: CDR1 MNHEY, CDR2 SMNVEV (reference sequence). V was cut by 5 bases and J by 6 bases, with 14 bases left in between. The CDR3 coding sequence is TGTGCCAGCAGTAGGCTCGGAGTCCCCAATGAGCAGTTCTTC. As protein: CASSRLGVPNEQFF.

The chain is built from TRBV7-6 and TRBJ2-5; no firm D call. Trimming pared 1 base from V and 2 bases from J, leaving 8 bases between. Germline V gives CDR1 SGHVS, CDR2 FNYEAQ. The CDR3 spans 14 residues. The CDR3 sequence is CASSLGGPQETQYF. CDR3 DNA: TGTGCCAGCAGCTTAGGTGGGCCACAAGAGACCCAGTACTTC.

The CDR3 nucleotides are TGTGCCAGCAGCGGAGCGGGAGGGCCGGACACCGGGGAGCTGTTTTTT. Translation gives CASSGAGGPDTGELFF. This chain joins TRBV5-5 and TRBJ2-2; TRBD2 aligns across 10 bases. CDR3 length equals 16 residues. CDR1 and CDR2 from the germline V gene are SGHKS and YYEKEE (reference sequence). V was pared by 4 bases and J by 3 bases, with 6 bases of the junction left unmatched.

The chain has TRBV6-5 and TRBJ2-5, with 11 nucleotides matching TRBD1. V shed 2 bases and J 5 bases; nucleotides not matched to a gene: 7. The CDR3 is 16 amino acids. From germline, CDR1 is MNHEY and CDR2 SVGAGI. The CDR3 DNA is TGTGCCAGCAGTTACCGAGGACAGGGGGCAGGGGAGACCCAGTACTTC. Translation gives CASSYRGQGAGETQYF.

The V call is TRBV4-2, the J call TRBJ2-1, with D tentatively TRBD2 (5 bases). Germline-derived CDR1 and CDR2 are LGHNA and YNFKEQ. Deletions cut 1 base from V and 2 bases from J, with 12 bases between. CDR3 length: 16 amino acids. CDR3 sequence: CASSQAEDSTYNEQFF. DNA of the CDR3: TGTGCCAGCAGCCAAGCCGAGGACTCGACCTACAATGAGCAGTTCTTC.

CDR3 loop: CASRGALGGPQHF. The DNA of the CDR3 is TGTGCCAGCAGGGGTGCACTCGGGGGGCCCCAGCATTTT. The V call is TRBV6-5, the J call TRBJ1-5; D might be TRBD1 (5 bases). CDR3 length: 13 residues. CDR1 and CDR2 from the germline V gene are MNHEY and SVGAGI. V was clipped by 6 bases and J by 9 bases, with 15 bases between them.

This chain links TRBV19 with TRBJ2-5, with 10 positions matching TRBD1. V trimming: 9 bases; J trimming: 5 bases; junction bases outside the gene matches: 6. CDR1 and CDR2 (germline): LNHDA, SQIVND (reference sequence). This CDR3 has 13 residues. CDR3 sequence reads: CASRDRGRETQYF. The CDR3 region has the DNA TGTGCCAGCCGGGACAGGGGTAGGGAGACCCAGTACTTC.

The chain carries TRBV30 and TRBJ1-5; TRBD1 matches at 9 bases. From germline, CDR1 is GTSNPN and CDR2 SVGIG (reference sequence). The CDR3 length is 15 residues. V gave up 5 bases and J gave up 7 bases; unmatched junction bases: 12. This CDR3 reads CAWGQGTGTQQPQHF. In nucleotides, the CDR3 is TGTGCCTGGGGCCAGGGGACAGGGACTCAGCAGCCCCAGCATTTT.

The chain joins TRBV5-1 to TRBJ1-6; 7 positions match TRBD1. The V gene end was trimmed by 0 bases and the J gene end by 4 bases; junction bases not matched to a gene: 1. CDR1 and CDR2 (germline): SGHRS, YFSETQ. The CDR3 has 15 amino acids. CDR3 coding DNA: TGCGCCAGCAGCTTGGGGACAGGTTATAATTCACCCCTCCACTTT. Encoded protein: CASSLGTGYNSPLHF. Drawing the rest from reference TRBV5-1 and TRBJ1-6, the complete variable domain is KAGVTQTPRYLIKTRGQQVTLSCSPISGHRSVSWYQQTPGQGLQFLFEYFSETQRNKGNFPGRFSGRQFSNSRSEMNVSTLELGDSALYLCASSLGTGYNSPLHFGNGTRLTVT.

The rearrangement uses TRBV5-5 and TRBJ1-6; 9 bases map to TRBD1. J lost 6 bases, V lost 6 bases, and 13 bases had no gene match. Per the germline V gene, CDR1 is SGHKS and CDR2 is YYEKEE (reference sequence). The CDR3 sequence is 17 residues long. CDR3: CASTLTLQGAGNSPLHF. CDR3 DNA sequence: TGTGCCAGCACACTCACACTACAGGGGGCAGGTAATTCACCCCTCCACTTT.